This T cell receptor beta chain was obtained from a study of blood T cell repertoires in COVID-19. The V gene lost 1 base and the J gene lost 0 bases, with 13 bases spanning the gap. This CDR3 is 17 amino acids long. Germline lookup yields CDR1 SGHKS and CDR2 YYEKEE (reference sequence). Libraries were prepared by immunoSEQ multiplex PCR; TCRdb keeps only in-frame clonotypes and omits some of them. The sample yields just under 350,000 clones, roughly 89% seen once. This TCR was recovered from a woman in her late teens or twenties who had recovered from COVID-19. The chain is built from TRBV5-5 and TRBJ1-4; D unresolved. Sequenced sample: peripheral blood. CDR3 residues: CASSLRLRDTTNEKLFF. Here the CDR3 DNA reads TGTGCCAGCAGCTTGCGGTTGAGGGATACAACTAATGAAAAACTGTTTTTT.